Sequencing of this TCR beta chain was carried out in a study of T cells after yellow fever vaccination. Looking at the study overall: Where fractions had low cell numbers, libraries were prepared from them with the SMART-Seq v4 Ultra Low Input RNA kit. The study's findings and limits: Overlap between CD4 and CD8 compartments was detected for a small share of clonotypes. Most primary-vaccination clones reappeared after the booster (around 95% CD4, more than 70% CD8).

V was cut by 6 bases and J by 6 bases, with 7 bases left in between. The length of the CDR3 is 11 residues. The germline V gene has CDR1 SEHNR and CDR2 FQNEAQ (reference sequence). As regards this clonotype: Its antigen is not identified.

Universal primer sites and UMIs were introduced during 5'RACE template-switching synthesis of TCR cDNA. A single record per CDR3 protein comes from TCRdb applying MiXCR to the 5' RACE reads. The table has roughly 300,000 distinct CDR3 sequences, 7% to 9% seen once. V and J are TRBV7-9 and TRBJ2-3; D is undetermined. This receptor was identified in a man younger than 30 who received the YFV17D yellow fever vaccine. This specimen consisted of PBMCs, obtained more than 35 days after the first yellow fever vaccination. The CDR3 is CASRAWDTQYF. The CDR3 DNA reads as TGTGCCAGCAGGGCCTGGGATACGCAGTATTTT.